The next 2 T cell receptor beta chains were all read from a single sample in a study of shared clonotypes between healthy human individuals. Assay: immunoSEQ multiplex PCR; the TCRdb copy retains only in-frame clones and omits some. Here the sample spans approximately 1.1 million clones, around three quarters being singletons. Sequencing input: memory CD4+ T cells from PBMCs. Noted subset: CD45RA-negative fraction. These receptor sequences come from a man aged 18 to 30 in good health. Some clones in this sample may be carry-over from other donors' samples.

CDR3 in DNA: TGTGCCAGCAGGGCGCGCACTGAAGCTTTCTTT. Its translation is CASRARTEAFF. The gene calls are TRBV28 and TRBJ1-1; the D is unclear. V was trimmed by 6 bases and J by 4 bases, leaving 6 bases between them. Germline V gives CDR1 MDHEN, CDR2 SYDVKM. The CDR3 totals 11 residues.

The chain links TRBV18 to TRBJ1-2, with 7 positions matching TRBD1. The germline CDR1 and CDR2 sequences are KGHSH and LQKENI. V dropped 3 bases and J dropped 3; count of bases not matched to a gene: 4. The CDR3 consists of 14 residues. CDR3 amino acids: CASSPTGLDYGYTF. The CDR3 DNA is TGTGCCAGCTCACCGACAGGGCTCGACTATGGCTACACCTTC.